This is a list of T cell receptor beta chains from one sample in a study of blood T cells in healthy people across ages. Via MiXCR, TCRdb re-called the 5' RACE reads, giving one row per CDR3 protein. The sample holds about 930,000 distinct CDR3 sequences, approximately 32% seen once. Another study also made use of these data, one on T cells of mothers and their children.

What was sequenced was blood. The receptors shown here come from a woman aged 35 to 49 in good health. Each CDR3 is given with its conserved first and last residue. D genes are given only for firm matches. Part of the rows lack a size; the others show once, few, many or a class for expanded clones.

J	length	size	V	D	DNA	CDR3
TRBJ1-5	16	.	TRBV7-9	TRBD1	TGTGCCAGCAGCCTGAGCAGGGCAGGGGGGGATCAGCCCCAGCATTTT	CASSLSRAGGDQPQHF
TRBJ2-5	15	many	TRBV15	.	TGTGCCACCAGCAGAGATGGCACACGGGGGGAGACCCAGTACTTC	CATSRDGTRGETQYF
TRBJ1-1	16	few	TRBV7-8	.	TGTGCCAGCAGCTTAGGAGGTGGATGGGGGCAGGATCGGGCTTTCTTT	CASSLGGGWGQDRAFF
TRBJ1-1	13	.	TRBV29-1	.	TGCAGCGTTGAGGGGGAACAGCACACTGAAGCTTTCTTT	CSVEGEQHTEAFF
TRBJ1-1	13	.	TRBV24-1	TRBD1	TGTGCCACCAGGGACAGGTCCAACACTGAAGCTTTCTTT	CATRDRSNTEAFF
TRBJ1-5	12	.	TRBV20-1	.	TGCAGTGCCACGGGACTTAATCAGCCCCAGCATTTT	CSATGLNQPQHF
TRBJ2-7	15	many	TRBV27	TRBD1	TGTGCCAGCAGTCGGGACAGAAGAAATCCCTACGAGCAGTACTTC	CASSRDRRNPYEQYF
TRBJ2-1	14	.	TRBV20-1	.	TGCAGTGTTGAGGGAGGGGGGGTTTACAATGAGCAGTTCTTC	CSVEGGGVYNEQFF
TRBJ2-7	15	few	TRBV5-1	.	TGCGCCAGCAGCTTCCGCCGACGGGGACTCTACGAGCAGTACTTC	CASSFRRRGLYEQYF
TRBJ1-2	16	.	TRBV28	TRBD1	TGTGTCAGCAGTTTCGCGGCGGCAGGGGGCGACTATGGCTACACCTTC	CVSSFAAAGGDYGYTF
TRBJ1-1	14	.	TRBV6-1	TRBD1	TGTGCCAGTTTCCGACAGGGGATGAACACTGAAGCTTTCTTT	CASFRQGMNTEAFF
TRBJ1-5	14	.	TRBV3-1	.	TGTGCCAGCAGCCAAGACACAGGGACTCAGCCCCAGCATTTT	CASSQDTGTQPQHF
TRBJ2-5	14	few	TRBV7-2	.	TGTGCCAGCAGCCCCCGGAGGGTCGGGGAGACCCAGTACTTC	CASSPRRVGETQYF
TRBJ2-3	17	.	TRBV20-1	TRBD2	TGCAGTGCTGACGGGACTAGCGGGGGGGCAGGCACAGATACGCAGTATTTT	CSADGTSGGAGTDTQYF
TRBJ2-1	13	.	TRBV2	TRBD2	TGTGCCAGCAGTGAAGCGGGACTAGCGGAGCAGTTCTTC	CASSEAGLAEQFF
TRBJ1-2	16	few	TRBV5-1	TRBD1	TGCGCCAGCAGCTTGGACCCTGGGACAGCTAACTATGGCTACACCTTC	CASSLDPGTANYGYTF
TRBJ2-7	17	.	TRBV11-2	TRBD1	TGTGCCAGCAGCTCCTTAGGCGACGGGACAGGGAACCACGAGCAGTACTTC	CASSSLGDGTGNHEQYF
TRBJ1-2	13	.	TRBV30	.	TGTGCCTGGAGTGTAGAGGGAAACTATGGCTACACCTTC	CAWSVEGNYGYTF
TRBJ1-2	12	few	TRBV12-5	.	TGTGCTAGTGCCCTAGGACAAGGAGGCTACACCTTC	CASALGQGGYTF